This T cell receptor beta chain was found in a study of blood T cell repertoires in COVID-19. Study background: The study drew acute and convalescent COVID-19 samples from the United States, Italy and Spain. Sources were T cells, B-cell-depleted T cells, or PBMCs; the material itself was cDNA or gDNA.

This CDR3 spans 12 amino acids. The germline V gene encodes CDR1 SQVTM and CDR2 ANQGSEA. Per the original methods: Reference gene primer amplification gave estimated nucleated cell counts. Method: immunoSEQ multiplex PCR; TCRdb's copy keeps in-frame clones and lacks some. D and trimming were read from the DNA, whereas the V and J calls and clone size are those reported in that table. Of about 320,000 clones in the sample, 75% to 85% were seen once. Sequenced: peripheral blood. The chain has TRBV29-1 and TRBJ1-2; D is perhaps TRBD1 (5 bases). This sequence was found in a human donor in a cohort sampled during active COVID-19. This CDR3 reads CSVSAGPYGYTF. The CDR3 coding sequence is TGCTCCGTCAGTGCGGGGCCCTATGGCTACACCTTC. The variable domain in full, completed from reference TRBV29-1 and TRBJ1-2, reads SAVISQKPSRDICQRGTSLTIQCQVDSQVTMMFWYRQQPGQSLTLIATANQGSEATYESGFVIDKFPISRPNLTFSTLTVSNMSPEDSSIYLCSVSAGPYGYTFGSGTRLTVV.